This T cell receptor beta chain was sequenced during a study of beta chain features in type 1 diabetes. Study-level results: TCRB CDR3s from Type 1 diabetes patients were moderately but significantly shorter in all four CD4+ subsets. For TCRB rearrangement, an influence of HLA type remained unresolved here.

The sequenced template was cDNA made from the entire isolated RNA. Generated by immunoSEQ multiplex PCR, the TCRdb table keeps only in-frame clones and is missing some. This sample has over 300,000 clones, with approximately 9.7% found just once. This clone was recorded a few times. Antigen: not known. Trimming removed 4 bases from V and 4 bases from J; junction bases left unmatched: 7. This CDR3 spans 14 amino acids. Germline loops: CDR1 SGHRS, CDR2 YFSETQ. The chain links TRBV5-1 to TRBJ1-2, with 7 bases lining up with TRBD1. The clonotype originates from a man aged 25-45 years with type 1 diabetes. The sequencing sample was made of central memory CD4+ T cells from blood. The CDR3 is CASSPLDRVYGYTF. The CDR3 region has the DNA TGCGCCAGCAGCCCCCTAGACAGGGTCTATGGCTACACCTTC. Supplemented by reference TRBV5-1 and TRBJ1-2, the full variable domain reads KAGVTQTPRYLIKTRGQQVTLSCSPISGHRSVSWYQQTPGQGLQFLFEYFSETQRNKGNFPGRFSGRQFSNSRSEMNVSTLELGDSALYLCASSPLDRVYGYTFGSGTRLTVV.